This T cell receptor (beta chain) originates from a study of cytomegalovirus exposure and HLA in healthy donors. Study background: In an earlier analysis, 90 million to 120 million unique TCR beta sequences were found from about 180 million T cells. General observations from the study: Many donors carried some public TCRs, although rarity characterized most TCR sequences. Associated with cytomegalovirus, according to the listing, were around 160 TCR beta chains.

As to this clone: Its antigen remains unidentified.

Germline CDR1 SGHDN, CDR2 FVKESK. The CDR3 consists of 20 residues. J gave up 0 bases and V 4 bases, and 16 bases lay outside the gene matches. The PCR ran on 60 Vbeta and 13 Jbeta primers. Sequenced by immunoSEQ multiplex PCR; TCRdb stores in-frame clones only, minus some. The repertoire includes about 120,000 clones, 9% to 10% of them detected once, and approximately 3% sits in the top ten. The rearrangement links TRBV14 to TRBJ2-1, with 9 bases identical to TRBD2. Sequencing was done on a sample of PBMCs. This receptor was identified in a man in his thirties or forties in good health and CMV-seronegative. CDR3 sequence reads: CASSPSGTGGLRSSYNEQFF. The CDR3 coding sequence is TGTGCCAGCAGCCCTAGCGGGACGGGGGGGCTGAGGAGCTCCTACAATGAGCAGTTCTTC.